The 4 T cell receptor beta chains given below trace back to one sample, sequenced in a study of CD8+CD57+ T cells in acquired aplastic anemia. TCR beta VDJ and CDR3 profiles were obtained from a genomic DNA template. TCRdb re-analysed the reads in MiXCR, keeping a single row per CDR3 protein. The data show some 220,000 distinct CDR3 sequences, roughly 35% seen once. Sequenced input: sorted CD4+, CD8+, or CD8+CD57+ T cells (not recorded which) from PBMCs. These receptors all stem from a human donor in good health, serving as a control.

In regard to this clonotype: One end of the junction is discordant with germline, which a read error may explain. This chain uses TRBV11-2 with TRBJ2-7, with 7 bases aligning to TRBD1. The length of the CDR3 is 15 residues. The germline gives CDR1 SGHAT, CDR2 FQNNGV. The CDR3, as DNA: TGTGCCAGCAGCTTAGTAGGGGGCGCAGGCTACGGGCAGTACTTC. Its translation: CASSLVGGAGYGQYF.

The chain is built from TRBV27 and TRBJ2-3, with D perhaps being TRBD1 or TRBD2 (5 bases each). CDR3 length equals 16 residues. Germline values: CDR1 MNHEY, CDR2 SMNVEV (reference sequence). V lost 2 bases to trimming and J lost 4 bases, with 16 bases between them. CDR3 sequence (DNA): TGTGCCAGCAGTTTACTAGGGGAGATCATGTCAGATACGCAGTATTTT. Its translation: CASSLLGEIMSDTQYF.

This clonotype occurred a few times. The chain is built from TRBV10-1 and TRBJ2-5; D gene unclear. The V end lost 3 bases, the J end lost 10 bases, and 12 bases lay between the germline ends. The CDR3 spans 12 residues. CDR1 and CDR2 (germline): WNHNN, SYGVQD (reference sequence). The CDR3 nucleotides read TGCGCCAGCAGTGACTCGGCAGGCAACCAGTACTTC. Protein product: CASSDSAGNQYF.

This clonotype showed up many times. The rearrangement links TRBV19 to TRBJ2-7, with 7 bases identical to TRBD2. V dropped 6 bases and J dropped 4; count of bases not matched to a gene: 9. Germline V gene lookup returns CDR1 LNHDA and CDR2 SQIVND (reference sequence). This CDR3 is 14 amino acids long. CDR3 region: CASSLEGGRYEQYF. CDR3 DNA: TGTGCCAGTAGCCTCGAGGGAGGGAGGTACGAGCAGTACTTC.